The 27 T cell receptor beta chains below all came from one sample that was sequenced in a study of blood T cells in healthy people across ages. Using a J-beta primer mix together with a sample-barcoded 5' primer, a second PCR was run for roughly 6 to 12 cycles. MiXCR, applied by TCRdb to the 5' RACE reads, yields one record per CDR3 protein. The table includes 1.5 million to 2 million distinct CDR3 sequences, 49% detected once. Sequencing was performed on blood. The origin of the receptors is a middle-aged woman in good health.

The chain employs TRBV11-2 and TRBJ2-1; TRBD2 matches 9 bases. The closer fit of TRBJ2-7 to the DNA end suggests the J call may be wrong. The germline V gene encodes CDR1 SGHAT and CDR2 FQNNGV. This CDR3 has 15 residues. CDR3: CASTQGLAANNEQYF. DNA for the CDR3: TGTGCCAGCACCCAGGGACTAGCCGCGAACAATGAGCAGTACTTC.

About this clonotype itself: A much more abundant neighbour one base away suggests this may be a read error. The chain has TRBV7-2 and TRBJ2-7; 10 bases line up with TRBD2. This CDR3 is built from 15 residues. V was clipped by 2 bases and J by 2 bases; unmatched bases: 3. Germline-derived CDR1 and CDR2 are SGHTA and FQGNSA. The CDR3 loop reads CASSLTSGVTYEQYF. CDR3 coding DNA: TGTGCCAGCAGCTTAACTAGCGGGGTAACCTACGAGCAGTACTTC.

In its sample, this clonotype was seen a few times. The chain links TRBV28 to TRBJ2-5; D is perhaps TRBD2 (5 bases). Germline assignment: CDR1 MDHEN and CDR2 SYDVKM. Trimming shortened V by 5 bases and J by 2 bases, and 18 bases separated the two germline ends. CDR3 size: 16 residues. The CDR3 loop reads CASSPRTWRQQETQYF. The CDR3, as DNA: TGTGCCAGCAGTCCCCGCACTTGGAGGCAGCAAGAGACCCAGTACTTC.

The rearrangement links TRBV3-1 to TRBJ2-5; 14 bases line up with TRBD2. Unmatched junction bases numbered 8, after V lost 4 bases and J lost 7 bases. Per the germline V gene, CDR1 is LGHDT and CDR2 is YNNKEL (reference sequence). This CDR3 comprises 16 residues. In DNA form, the CDR3 reads TGTGCCAGCAGCCTAAGACTAGCGGGGGGGTTCGGGACCCAGTACTTC. This gives the protein CASSLRLAGGFGTQYF.

This rearrangement joins TRBV7-8 to TRBJ2-1; D may be TRBD1 (8 bases). The CDR3 spans 14 residues. Looked up from germline, CDR1 is SGHVS and CDR2 is FQNEAQ. Trimming shortened V by 5 bases and J by 8 bases, and 16 bases separated the two germline ends. The CDR3 reads CASSHRTGRDEQFF. DNA for the CDR3: TGTGCCAGCAGCCACAGGACAGGGAGGGATGAGCAGTTCTTC.

The rearrangement joins TRBV4-1 to TRBJ1-6; D may be TRBD1 (6 bases). Per the germline V gene, CDR1 is MGHRA and CDR2 is YSYEKL. V dropped 0 bases and J dropped 7 bases, with 19 bases sitting between them. CDR3 length: 18 residues. CDR3 DNA sequence: TGCGCCAGCAGCCAAGAGCCCTCCACGGTACAGGGAAATTCACCCCTCCACTTT. The encoded protein is CASSQEPSTVQGNSPLHF.

The chain recombines TRBV12-3 or TRBV12-4 with TRBJ1-2; D gene unclear. The length of the CDR3 is 14 residues. V dropped 3 bases and J dropped 2 bases, with 10 bases sitting between them. The CDR3 loop is CASSLVSKNYGYTF. The DNA for the CDR3 is TGTGCCAGCAGTTTGGTCAGCAAAAACTATGGCTACACCTTC.

The chain uses TRBV5-4 and TRBJ2-3; 8 bases map to TRBD1. The CDR3 is 15 residues long. V lost 4 bases, J lost 4 bases, and 8 bases stayed unmatched. Germline V gives CDR1 SGHNT, CDR2 YYREEE (reference sequence). CDR3 in DNA: TGTGCCAGCAGCCTTTGGACAGGGTACCCAGATACGCAGTATTTT. This codes for CASSLWTGYPDTQYF.

This clonotype was counted only a few times. CDR3 protein: CASSQGSSGGAYEQYF. CDR3 nucleotides: TGTGCCAGCAGCCAAGGTTCTAGCGGGGGGGCTTACGAGCAGTACTTC. The rearrangement links TRBV4-2 to TRBJ2-7; TRBD2 matches at 12 bases. The germline V gene has CDR1 LGHNA and CDR2 YNFKEQ. This CDR3 comprises 16 residues. V was pared by 1 base and J by 4 bases, with 5 bases of the junction left unmatched.

V gene TRBV7-9 combines with J gene TRBJ2-7, with no clear D. Germline CDR1 reads SEHNR; CDR2 reads FQNEAQ (reference sequence). The CDR3 has 15 residues. V shed 4 bases and J shed 1 base, with 14 bases lying between them. This chain's CDR3 is CASSSPGRTSYEQYF. CDR3 coding DNA: TGTGCCAGCAGCTCCCCTGGACGGACGTCCTACGAGCAGTACTTC.

The chain joins TRBV14 to TRBJ1-2; 8 nucleotides match TRBD1. CDR1 and CDR2 (germline): SGHDN, FVKESK. The V gene end was trimmed by 4 bases and the J gene end by 2 bases; junction bases not matched to a gene: 9. The CDR3 contains 16 residues. The CDR3 DNA reads as TGTGCCAGCAGCCTGCGCAGGGGGCGGTTGAACTATGGCTACACCTTC. Amino acids: CASSLRRGRLNYGYTF.

This clonotype was found a few times. The chain uses TRBV4-3 and TRBJ2-7; TRBD2 might be the D (5 bases). CDR1 is LGHNA, CDR2 YSLEER, per germline. Trimming cost V 3 bases and J 2 bases, with 11 bases left between them. The CDR3 is made up of 14 amino acids. The CDR3 DNA is TGCGCCAGCAGCCACCGACGGGGTCCCTACGAGCAGTACTTC. It translates to CASSHRRGPYEQYF.

This chain joins TRBV11-2 and TRBJ2-1; D call uncertain. Trimming pared 5 bases from V and 12 bases from J, leaving 17 bases between. This CDR3 has 13 residues. Germline V gives CDR1 SGHAT, CDR2 FQNNGV. The CDR3 DNA reads as TGTGCCAGCAGCCGATCGGCCCGGGTGGGGCAGTTCTTC. This translates into CASSRSARVGQFF.

The chain joins TRBV4-3 to TRBJ2-2, with 8 positions matching TRBD2. This CDR3 has 17 residues. Germline values: CDR1 LGHNA, CDR2 YSLEER. J gave up 1 base and V 0 bases, and 4 bases lay outside the gene matches. The DNA of the CDR3 is TGCGCCAGCAGCCAAGATGACCTAGCGGGGAACACCGGGGAGCTGTTTTTT. Protein sequence: CASSQDDLAGNTGELFF.

This rearrangement joins TRBV15 to TRBJ2-3, with D possibly called TRBD1 or TRBD2 (5 bases each). Trimming stripped 3 bases from V and 3 bases from J, with 13 bases between. The CDR3 is 15 residues long. Germline V lookup: CDR1 LNHNV, CDR2 YYDKDF (reference sequence). CDR3 in DNA: TGTGCCACCAGCAGTGAACCGGGGCTTACAGATACGCAGTATTTT. It specifies CATSSEPGLTDTQYF.

The V gene is TRBV20-1, the J gene TRBJ1-1, with TRBD1 matching over 7 bases. Germline lookup yields CDR1 DFQATT and CDR2 SNEGSKA (reference sequence). V shed 1 base, J shed 3 bases, and the junction held 8 bases outside the gene matches. The CDR3 has 15 amino acids. CDR3 loop: CSARVPNQGDTEAFF. The CDR3 DNA reads TGCAGTGCTAGAGTCCCGAATCAGGGGGACACTGAAGCTTTCTTT.

V and J are TRBV14 and TRBJ2-6; 8 positions match TRBD1. CDR3 length: 16 amino acids. The ends lost 6 bases at V and 10 bases at J; junction bases unmatched: 14. The germline V gene encodes CDR1 SGHDN and CDR2 FVKESK. CDR3 nucleotide sequence: TGTGCCAGCAGTCCCGGGACAGGTTTCCCTTGGAACGTCCTGACTTTC. This gives the protein CASSPGTGFPWNVLTF.

The chain carries TRBV19 and TRBJ2-4; D perhaps matches TRBD1 (5 bases). The J call may be wrong; the DNA end is better matched by TRBJ2-7. The CDR3 spans 15 residues. CDR1 and CDR2 from the germline V gene are LNHDA and SQIVND (reference sequence). CDR3: CASSMPRQFPYEQYF. The CDR3, as DNA: TGTGCCAGTAGTATGCCCCGACAGTTCCCCTACGAGCAGTACTTC.

This clonotype was detected a few times. The V gene is TRBV20-1, the J gene TRBJ2-7, with D perhaps TRBD2 (5 bases). The J call may be mistaken, given a closer DNA end match to TRBJ2-5. Germline CDR1 DFQATT, CDR2 SNEGSKA (reference sequence). This CDR3 spans 13 amino acids. The CDR3, as DNA: TGCAGTGCTAGAGAGTTCGGGGAAAAGACCCAGTACTTC. Translation: CSAREFGEKTQYF.

This clonotype was seen just once. This sequence joins TRBV5-5 and TRBJ1-1; TRBD1 might be the D (5 bases). Germline V lookup: CDR1 SGHKS, CDR2 YYEKEE (reference sequence). The CDR3 totals 13 residues. V was cut by 1 base and J by 10 bases, with 14 bases left in between. The CDR3 loop is CASSLSIIGGAFF. The CDR3 DNA is TGTGCCAGCAGCTTGAGTATTATCGGGGGAGCTTTCTTT.

The rearrangement links TRBV27 to TRBJ2-6; 9 bases map to TRBD2. The CDR3 is made up of 17 amino acids. With 2 bases clipped from V and 2 bases from J, the junction kept 4 bases outside the gene matches. Germline lookup yields CDR1 MNHEY and CDR2 SMNVEV (reference sequence). The CDR3 DNA reads as TGTGCCAGCAGTTTAAGCCTAGCGGGGACTGGGGCCAACGTCCTGACTTTC. As protein: CASSLSLAGTGANVLTF. Looking up the rest from reference TRBV27 and TRBJ2-6 gives the full variable domain: EAQVTQNPRYLITVTGKKLTVTCSQNMNHEYMSWYRQDPGLGLRQIYYSMNVEVTDKGDVPEGYKVSRKEKRNFPLILESPSPNQTSLYFCASSLSLAGTGANVLTFGAGSRLTVL.

V and J are TRBV5-8 and TRBJ1-5; D is perhaps TRBD1 (6 bases). This CDR3 contains 19 residues. V lost 0 bases and J lost 1, with 20 bases in between. The V gene's germline CDR1 is SGHTS and CDR2 YDEGEE. CDR3 nucleotides: TGTGCCAGCAGCTTGGAGGGTCTAACAGGGCACAAGAGCAATCAGCCCCAGCATTTT. Translating gives CASSLEGLTGHKSNQPQHF.

The chain combines TRBV10-3 with TRBJ1-2, with no clear D. From germline, CDR1 is ENHRY and CDR2 SYGVKD. V lost 3 bases and J 8 bases, leaving 13 bases between the germline ends. The CDR3 covers 13 residues. CDR3 sequence: CAISEDMERGYTF. The CDR3 nucleotides are TGTGCCATCAGTGAAGATATGGAGAGAGGCTACACCTTC.

This clonotype was detected a few times. The chain couples TRBV28 to TRBJ1-5; D is unresolved. Trimming cost V 7 bases and J 3 bases, with 16 bases left between them. The germline V gene has CDR1 MDHEN and CDR2 SYDVKM. This CDR3 spans 15 amino acids. The CDR3: CASKKATDINQPQHF. The CDR3 bases are TGTGCCAGCAAAAAGGCGACCGATATCAATCAGCCCCAGCATTTT.

In this sample, this clonotype turned up many times. This sequence joins TRBV5-5 and TRBJ2-7, with D perhaps TRBD1 or TRBD2 (5 bases each). The V and J ends lost 5 bases and 0 bases respectively, with 15 bases between them. Germline CDR1 reads SGHKS; CDR2 reads YYEKEE (reference sequence). The CDR3 contains 15 residues. The DNA of the CDR3 is TGTGCCAGCAGACACCGGGACGCCCGCTCCTACGAGCAGTACTTC. Translated: CASRHRDARSYEQYF.

This clonotype was observed a single time. The CDR3 protein is CASSLSGSPIYEQYF. The CDR3 nucleotides are TGTGCCAGCAGCCTTAGCGGGAGTCCTATCTACGAGCAGTACTTC. V usage is TRBV12-3 or TRBV12-4 and J usage is TRBJ2-7; 9 bases are shared with TRBD2. V lost 6 bases and J lost 3; bases outside the gene matches: 9. The CDR3 is 15 residues long.

The V and J genes are TRBV24-1 and TRBJ2-7; 9 bases line up with TRBD1. Near its end, the DNA agrees better with TRBJ2-5, so the J call may be wrong. Germline V gene sequence: CDR1 KGHDR, CDR2 SFDVKD. The CDR3 has 15 amino acids. The CDR3 loop reads CATSDWTGVRETQYF. The CDR3 DNA follows: TGTGCCACCAGTGATTGGACAGGGGTGAGAGAGACCCAGTACTTC.